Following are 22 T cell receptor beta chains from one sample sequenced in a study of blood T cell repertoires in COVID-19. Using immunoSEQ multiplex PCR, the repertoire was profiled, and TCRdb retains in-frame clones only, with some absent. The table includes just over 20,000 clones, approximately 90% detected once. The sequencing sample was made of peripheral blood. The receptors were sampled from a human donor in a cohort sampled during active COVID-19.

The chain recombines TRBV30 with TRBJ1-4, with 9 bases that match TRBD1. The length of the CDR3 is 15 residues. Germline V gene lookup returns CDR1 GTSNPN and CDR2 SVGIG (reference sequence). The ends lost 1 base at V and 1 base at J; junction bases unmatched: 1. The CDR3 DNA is TGTGCCTGGAGTGAGACAGGGGGAACTAATGAAAAACTGTTTTTT. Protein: CAWSETGGTNEKLFF. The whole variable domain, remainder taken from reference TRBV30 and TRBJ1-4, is SQTIHQWPATLVQPVGSPLSLECTVEGTSNPNLYWYRQAAGRGLQLLFYSVGIGQISSEVPQNLSASRPQDRQFILSSKKLLLSDSGFYLCAWSETGGTNEKLFFGSGTQLSVL.

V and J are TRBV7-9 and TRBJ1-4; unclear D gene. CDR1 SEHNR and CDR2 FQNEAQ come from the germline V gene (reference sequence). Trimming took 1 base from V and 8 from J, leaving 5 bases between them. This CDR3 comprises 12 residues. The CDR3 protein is CASSLEPEKLFF. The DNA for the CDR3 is TGTGCCAGCAGCTTAGAGCCGGAAAAACTGTTTTTT.

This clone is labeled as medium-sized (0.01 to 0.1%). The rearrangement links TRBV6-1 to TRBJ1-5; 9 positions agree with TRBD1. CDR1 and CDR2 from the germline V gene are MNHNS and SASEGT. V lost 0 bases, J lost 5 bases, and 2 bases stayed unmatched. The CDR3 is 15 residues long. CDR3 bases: TGTGCCAGCAGTGAAGCGGACAGGGGCTATCAGCCCCAGCATTTT. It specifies CASSEADRGYQPQHF.

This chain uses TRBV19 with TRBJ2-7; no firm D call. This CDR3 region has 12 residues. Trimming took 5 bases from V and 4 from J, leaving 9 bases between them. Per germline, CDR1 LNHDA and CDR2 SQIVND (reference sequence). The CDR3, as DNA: TGTGCCAGTAGTCCCCCAGGTTACGAGCAGTACTTC. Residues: CASSPPGYEQYF.

As DNA, the CDR3 is TGTGCCAGCAGCTTAGGGGGCACCGGGGAGCTGTTTTTT. This sequence encodes CASSLGGTGELFF. The chain links TRBV5-6 to TRBJ2-2; D possibly corresponds to TRBD1 (6 bases). This CDR3 has 13 residues. CDR1 is SGHDT and CDR2 is YYEEEE in the germline V gene. Trimming stripped 2 bases from V and 4 bases from J, with 6 bases between.

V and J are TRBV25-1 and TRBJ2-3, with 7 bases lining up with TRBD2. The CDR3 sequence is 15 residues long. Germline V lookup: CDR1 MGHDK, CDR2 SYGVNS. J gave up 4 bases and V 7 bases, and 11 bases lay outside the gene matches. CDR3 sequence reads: CASTPVGGSADTQYF. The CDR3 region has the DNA TGTGCCAGCACCCCAGTAGGCGGGAGCGCAGATACGCAGTATTTT.

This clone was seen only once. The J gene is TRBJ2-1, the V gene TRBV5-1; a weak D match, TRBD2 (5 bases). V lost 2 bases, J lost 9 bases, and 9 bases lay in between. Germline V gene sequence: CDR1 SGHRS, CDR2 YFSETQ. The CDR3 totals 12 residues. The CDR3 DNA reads TGCGCCAGCAGCTTAAGAGGGAGTGAGCAGTTCTTC. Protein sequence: CASSLRGSEQFF.

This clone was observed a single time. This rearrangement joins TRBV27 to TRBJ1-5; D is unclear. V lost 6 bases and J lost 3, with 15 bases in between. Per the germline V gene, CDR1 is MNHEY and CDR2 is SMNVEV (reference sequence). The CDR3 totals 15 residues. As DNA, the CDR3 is TGTGCCAGCAGCCCCCTTAGCGGGTTCAATCAGCCCCAGCATTTT. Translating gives CASSPLSGFNQPQHF.

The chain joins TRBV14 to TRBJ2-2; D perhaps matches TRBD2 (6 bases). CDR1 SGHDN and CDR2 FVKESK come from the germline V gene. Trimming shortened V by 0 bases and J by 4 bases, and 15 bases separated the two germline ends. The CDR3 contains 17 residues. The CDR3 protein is CASSQDRRARSTGELFF. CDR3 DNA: TGTGCCAGCAGCCAAGATAGGAGGGCTAGGAGCACCGGGGAGCTGTTTTTT.

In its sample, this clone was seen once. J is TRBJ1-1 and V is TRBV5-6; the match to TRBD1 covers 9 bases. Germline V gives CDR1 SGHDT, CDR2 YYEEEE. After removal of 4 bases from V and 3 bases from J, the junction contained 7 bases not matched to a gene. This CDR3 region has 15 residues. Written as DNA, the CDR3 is TGTGCCAGCAGCCAGGACAGGGGATGGGACACTGAAGCTTTCTTT. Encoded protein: CASSQDRGWDTEAFF.

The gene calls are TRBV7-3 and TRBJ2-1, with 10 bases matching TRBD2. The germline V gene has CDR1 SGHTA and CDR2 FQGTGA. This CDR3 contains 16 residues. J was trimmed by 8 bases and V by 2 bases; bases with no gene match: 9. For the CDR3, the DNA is TGTGCCAGCAGCTTAGTCGCTAGCGGGAGTGTCCATGAGCAGTTCTTC. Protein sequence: CASSLVASGSVHEQFF.

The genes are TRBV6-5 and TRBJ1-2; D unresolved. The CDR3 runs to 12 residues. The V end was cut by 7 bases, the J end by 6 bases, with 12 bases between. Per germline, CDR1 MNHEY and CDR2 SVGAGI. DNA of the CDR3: TGTGCCAGCACCAAAACCGGGGATGGCTACACCTTC. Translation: CASTKTGDGYTF.

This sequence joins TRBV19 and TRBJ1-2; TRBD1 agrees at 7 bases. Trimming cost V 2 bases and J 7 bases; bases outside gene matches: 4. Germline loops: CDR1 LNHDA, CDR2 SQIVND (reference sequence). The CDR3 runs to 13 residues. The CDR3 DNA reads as TGTGCCAGTAGTATAACAGGGGTTCGTGGCTACACCTTC. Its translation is CASSITGVRGYTF.

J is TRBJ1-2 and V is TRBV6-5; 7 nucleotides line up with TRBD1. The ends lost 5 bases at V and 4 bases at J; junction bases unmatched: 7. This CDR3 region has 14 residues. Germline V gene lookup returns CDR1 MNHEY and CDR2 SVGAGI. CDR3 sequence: CASSRSGGTYGYTF. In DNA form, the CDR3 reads TGTGCCAGCAGTCGGTCAGGGGGAACCTATGGCTACACCTTC.

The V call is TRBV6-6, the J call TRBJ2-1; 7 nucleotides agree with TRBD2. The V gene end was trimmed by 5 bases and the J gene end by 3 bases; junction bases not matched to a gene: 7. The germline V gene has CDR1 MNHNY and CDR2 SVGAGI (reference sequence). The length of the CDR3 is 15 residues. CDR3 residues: CASSPRDYLYNEQFF. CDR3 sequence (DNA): TGTGCCAGCAGTCCCCGGGACTACCTCTACAATGAGCAGTTCTTC.

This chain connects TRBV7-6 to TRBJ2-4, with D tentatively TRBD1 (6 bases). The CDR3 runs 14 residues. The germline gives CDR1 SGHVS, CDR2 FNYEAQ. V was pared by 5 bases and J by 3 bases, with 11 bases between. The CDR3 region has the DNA TGTGCCAGCAGCCTCCGGGACAACAAAAACATTCAGTACTTC. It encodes CASSLRDNKNIQYF. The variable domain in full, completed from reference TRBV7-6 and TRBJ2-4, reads GAGVSQSPRYKVTKRGQDVALRCDPISGHVSLYWYRQALGQGPEFLTYFNYEAQQDKSGLPNDRFSAERPEGSISTLTIQRTEQRDSAMYRCASSLRDNKNIQYFGAGTRLSVL.

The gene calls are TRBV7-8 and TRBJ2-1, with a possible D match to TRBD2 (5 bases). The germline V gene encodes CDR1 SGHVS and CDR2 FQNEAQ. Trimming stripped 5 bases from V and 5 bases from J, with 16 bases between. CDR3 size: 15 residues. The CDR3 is CASSQQRGDDNEQFF. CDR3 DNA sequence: TGTGCCAGCAGCCAGCAACGGGGAGATGACAATGAGCAGTTCTTC.

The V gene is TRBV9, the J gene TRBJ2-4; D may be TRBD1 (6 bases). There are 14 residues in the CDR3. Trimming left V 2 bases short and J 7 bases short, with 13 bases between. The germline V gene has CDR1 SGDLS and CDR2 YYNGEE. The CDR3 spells CASSVSGAGNIQYF. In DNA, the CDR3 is TGTGCCAGCAGCGTTTCAGGGGCGGGCAACATTCAGTACTTC.

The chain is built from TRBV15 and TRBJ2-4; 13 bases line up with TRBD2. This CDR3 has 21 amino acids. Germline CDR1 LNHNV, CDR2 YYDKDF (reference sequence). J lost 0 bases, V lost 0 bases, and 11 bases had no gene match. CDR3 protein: CATSRDLFGTSGKLAKNIQYF. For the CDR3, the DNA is TGTGCCACCAGCAGAGATCTATTTGGGACTAGCGGGAAGTTAGCCAAAAACATTCAGTACTTC.

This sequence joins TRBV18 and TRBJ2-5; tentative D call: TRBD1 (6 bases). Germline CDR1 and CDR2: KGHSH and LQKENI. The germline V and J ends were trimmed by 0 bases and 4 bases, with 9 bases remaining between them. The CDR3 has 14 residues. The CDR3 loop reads CASSPPGRGETQYF. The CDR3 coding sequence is TGTGCCAGCTCACCACCTGGCAGGGGAGAGACCCAGTACTTC.

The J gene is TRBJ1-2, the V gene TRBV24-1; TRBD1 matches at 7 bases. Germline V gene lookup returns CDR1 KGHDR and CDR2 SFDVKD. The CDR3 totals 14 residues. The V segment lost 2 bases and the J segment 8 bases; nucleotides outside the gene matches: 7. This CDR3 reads CATSDSQGVRGYTF. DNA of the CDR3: TGTGCCACCAGTGATTCCCAGGGGGTGCGGGGCTACACCTTC.

The CDR3 sequence: CASSEQGQGGNEQFF. CDR3 in DNA: TGTGCCAGCAGCGAACAGGGTCAGGGGGGCAATGAGCAGTTCTTC. J is TRBJ2-1 and V is TRBV9, with a weak D call TRBD1 (7 bases). Germline CDR1 reads SGDLS; CDR2 reads YYNGEE. The CDR3 loop spans 15 amino acids. V lost 3 bases and J lost 6, with 16 bases in between.